This T cell receptor beta chain appears in the sequencing data of a study of OX40 agonist ivuxolimab in advanced cancers. Study summary: Prior anti-PD-1, anti-PD-L1 or anti-CTLA-4 therapy did not bar entry, and approximately 40% had some. Partial responses were achieved by three patients: one hepatocellular carcinoma, two cutaneous melanoma.

Drawing of blood for sampling happened at baseline, at cycle 4 day 1, and at cycle 7 day 1. This clone was detected only a few times. Its cognate antigen is unknown. Germline CDR1 and CDR2: MDHEN and SYDVKM. The V and J ends lost 2 bases and 6 bases respectively, with 5 bases between them. The CDR3 length is 11 residues. Study-level findings and limits: The study found that CD8+ T cells averaged more expanded clones than CD4+.

Some clones are missing from TCRdb's copy, which holds only in-frame ones; the method was immunoSEQ multiplex PCR. The sample consists of roughly 18,000 clones, over 60% of them appearing once. This receptor was taken from an adult with an advanced solid tumor such as melanoma, head and neck, liver or kidney cancer. The material sequenced was CD4+ or CD8+ T cells sorted from blood, taken in a trial of the OX40 agonist ivuxolimab. The chain is built from TRBV28 and TRBJ2-7; D gene ambiguous. DNA for the CDR3: TGTGCCAGCAGTTTAGGATTCGAGCAGTACTTC. Its protein is CASSLGFEQYF.